These 7 T cell receptor beta chains were all obtained from the same sample, sequenced in a study of blood T cell repertoires in COVID-19 (TCRdb year 2020). Library creation used the immunoSEQ multiplex PCR assay. What TCRdb holds here is the immuneACCESS table cut down to in-frame rearrangements. Part of the clones is not present; checked against another copy, under half of the missing clones reflect an unresolved V gene, and the others are unexplained. The sample records roughly 100,000 clones, 76% of which are singletons. Of the sample, 6% to 6.5% falls within the top ten clones. Sequences were obtained from peripheral blood. The receptors here all came from an elderly man with COVID-19, enrolled during active disease.

The chain carries TRBV6-5 and TRBJ1-2; D is unresolved. The V end was cut by 2 bases, the J end by 1 base, with 11 bases between. Germline V CDR1 and CDR2: MNHEY, SVGAGI. The CDR3 is made up of 15 amino acids. As DNA, the CDR3 is TGTGCCAGCAGTTACCCCAGACAAGTTAACTATGGCTACACCTTC. Amino acids: CASSYPRQVNYGYTF.

This chain connects TRBV27 to TRBJ1-6; weak D call: TRBD1 (6 bases). This CDR3 has 16 residues. Trimming took 5 bases from V and 1 from J, leaving 12 bases between them. Germline CDR1 and CDR2: MNHEY and SMNVEV (reference sequence). CDR3 bases: TGTGCCAGCAGTCCCACCAGGGGATCCTATAATTCACCCCTCCACTTT. Protein product: CASSPTRGSYNSPLHF.

This clone was detected a few times. This chain joins TRBV3-1 (or the pseudogene TRBV3-2) and TRBJ2-1; D possibly corresponds to TRBD2 (6 bases). Trimming took 5 bases from V and 7 from J, leaving 18 bases between them. Germline V lookup: CDR1 LGHDT, CDR2 YNNKEL (reference sequence). The CDR3 runs 15 residues. CDR3 in DNA: TGTGCCAGCAGCAAGACTTTACAGGAGGGGAATGAGCAGTTCTTC. It translates to CASSKTLQEGNEQFF.

The chain is built from TRBV11-2 and TRBJ1-1; no reliable D call. V lost 4 bases and J 0 bases, leaving 15 bases between the germline ends. Germline CDR1 and CDR2: SGHAT and FQNNGV. The CDR3 sequence is 16 residues long. The CDR3 region has the DNA TGTGCCAGCAGCTCCGGGCCGCGGGGAATGAACACTGAAGCTTTCTTT. The encoded protein is CASSSGPRGMNTEAFF.

The chain joins TRBV5-8 to TRBJ2-3, with TRBD2 matching over 13 bases. Germline trimming cut 4 bases from V and 3 bases from J; bases unmatched to any gene: 5. The CDR3 has 16 amino acids. Germline V gene lookup returns CDR1 SGHTS and CDR2 YDEGEE. CDR3 DNA sequence: TGTGCCAGCAGCGCGGGACTAGCGGGGTTAACAGATACGCAGTATTTT. Its protein product is CASSAGLAGLTDTQYF.

The chain combines TRBV7-3 with TRBJ2-7; a possible D gene is TRBD2 (7 bases). V gave up 5 bases and J gave up 5 bases, with 16 bases separating them. The CDR3 totals 14 residues. From germline, CDR1 is SGHTA and CDR2 FQGTGA. The CDR3 DNA is TGTGCCAGCAGCCAGGGGCGGGGGCTCGACGAGCAGTACTTC. This sequence encodes CASSQGRGLDEQYF. Full variable domain (missing parts from reference TRBV7-3 and TRBJ2-7): GAGVSQTPSNKVTEKGKYVELRCDPISGHTALYWYRQSLGQGPEFLIYFQGTGAADDSGLPNDRFFAVRPEGSVSTLKIQRTERGDSAVYLCASSQGRGLDEQYFGPGTRLTVT.

The sample holds one count of this clone. This rearrangement joins TRBV6-5 to TRBJ2-7; a possible D gene is TRBD1 (6 bases). V was pared by 5 bases and J by 7 bases, with 15 bases between. Per germline, CDR1 MNHEY and CDR2 SVGAGI. The CDR3 runs 13 residues. The CDR3 is CASSNQGSGEQYF. The CDR3 DNA follows: TGTGCCAGCAGTAACCAGGGGTCTGGGGAGCAGTACTTC.